A single sample is the source of the 10 T cell receptor beta chains below, sequenced in a study of spatial heterogeneity in lung cancer. Time point denoted: blood at routine non-recurrence follow-up after resection. TCRdb independently ran MiXCR on the 5' RACE reads; one entry per CDR3 protein. The sample shows 20,000 to 30,000 distinct CDR3 sequences, more than 9.5% of them seen only once. The sequenced sample was PBMCs, obtained at follow-up. These receptors were collected from a male donor with early-stage non-small cell lung cancer.

There are a few counts of this clonotype. V and J are TRBV7-2 and TRBJ1-5, with TRBD1 identical over 11 bases. Trimming removed 4 bases from V and 4 bases from J; junction bases left unmatched: 6. Germline V lookup: CDR1 SGHTA, CDR2 FQGNSA. CDR3 length: 16 amino acids. CDR3 in amino acids: CASSSADRGLNQPQHF. The CDR3 DNA follows: TGTGCCAGCAGCTCCGCGGACAGGGGGCTTAATCAGCCCCAGCATTTT.

In this sample, this clonotype is medium-sized (0.01 to 0.1%). The V gene is TRBV11-2, the J gene TRBJ2-7, with 10 bases fitting TRBD1. The J segment lost 6 bases and the V segment lost 6 bases, leaving 8 bases of the junction unmatched. CDR1 is SGHAT, CDR2 FQNNGV, per germline. The CDR3 has 14 residues. The CDR3 DNA follows: TGTGCCAGCAGAGCCGGGACAGGGGACCCCGAGCAGTACTTC. It is translated as CASRAGTGDPEQYF.

The V and J genes are TRBV4-3 and TRBJ1-1, with D possibly TRBD1 on 5 matching bases. Looked up from germline, CDR1 is LGHNA and CDR2 is YSLEER. Trimming shortened V by 0 bases and J by 3 bases, and 11 bases separated the two germline ends. The CDR3 covers 15 residues. CDR3 loop: CASSQDLGGDTEAFF. CDR3 coding DNA: TGCGCCAGCAGCCAAGATTTAGGAGGGGACACTGAAGCTTTCTTT.

In this sample, this clonotype turned up many times. The rearrangement uses TRBV5-5 and TRBJ2-6; D perhaps matches TRBD1 (6 bases). The length of the CDR3 is 15 residues. Germline V gene data show CDR1 as SGHKS and CDR2 as YYEKEE (reference sequence). The V end was cut by 4 bases, the J end by 6 bases, with 14 bases between. The CDR3, as DNA: TGTGCCAGCAGCCTATCCGGGACACCGGCCAACGTCCTGACTTTC. This codes for CASSLSGTPANVLTF.

In its sample, this clonotype was seen many times. This sequence joins TRBV15 and TRBJ2-7; D is possibly TRBD1 (6 bases). Germline V CDR1 and CDR2: LNHNV, YYDKDF (reference sequence). Trimming stripped 4 bases from V and 4 bases from J, with 11 bases between. The CDR3 totals 13 residues. In DNA, the CDR3 is TGTGCCACCAGCACACAACAGGGATACGAGCAGTACTTC. Its translation is CATSTQQGYEQYF.

In this sample, this clonotype is medium-sized (0.01 to 0.1%). The chain has TRBV7-6 and TRBJ2-5; 11 nucleotides align to TRBD2. The germline CDR1 and CDR2 sequences are SGHVS and FNYEAQ. The CDR3 is made up of 16 amino acids. With 1 base clipped from V and 2 bases from J, the junction kept 3 bases outside the gene matches. The CDR3 reads CASSLVASGGQETQYF. The CDR3 bases are TGTGCCAGCAGCTTAGTAGCTAGCGGGGGGCAAGAGACCCAGTACTTC.

This clonotype was seen ten or more times. The rearrangement uses TRBV27 and TRBJ1-1; the D gene is possibly TRBD1 (6 bases). Germline CDR1 is MNHEY and CDR2 is SMNVEV (reference sequence). Trimming removed 2 bases from V and 1 base from J, with 11 bases in between. The CDR3 runs 15 residues. As DNA, the CDR3 is TGTGCCAGCAGTTTAACGGCAGGGGCGAACACTGAAGCTTTCTTT. Amino acids: CASSLTAGANTEAFF.

In this sample, this clonotype turned up many times. The chain links TRBV5-4 to TRBJ2-1; D not certain. Germline loops: CDR1 SGHNT, CDR2 YYREEE (reference sequence). This CDR3 region has 15 residues. V was shortened by 4 bases and J by 2 bases, with 13 bases between the two germline ends. CDR3 sequence (DNA): TGTGCCAGCAGCGTGGACGGACCTACCTACAATGAGCAGTTCTTC. As protein: CASSVDGPTYNEQFF.

This clonotype was observed a handful of times. This chain joins TRBV20-1 and TRBJ2-2, with D perhaps being TRBD1 or TRBD2 (5 bases each). CDR3 size: 14 residues. The germline V gene encodes CDR1 DFQATT and CDR2 SNEGSKA (reference sequence). V gave up 0 bases and J gave up 0 bases, with 5 bases separating them. CDR3 nucleotides: TGCAGTGCTAGAGAGGGGGCGAACACCGGGGAGCTGTTTTTT. Its translation is CSAREGANTGELFF.

This clonotype was picked up a small number of times. The gene calls are TRBV19 and TRBJ2-1, with D possibly being TRBD1 (5 bases). There are 13 residues in the CDR3. In germline, CDR1 is LNHDA, CDR2 SQIVND (reference sequence). Trimming pared 5 bases from V and 10 bases from J, leaving 15 bases between. Here the CDR3 DNA reads TGTGCCAGTAGTCCGACCGGGTGGGGCGAGCAGTTCTTC. Residues: CASSPTGWGEQFF.